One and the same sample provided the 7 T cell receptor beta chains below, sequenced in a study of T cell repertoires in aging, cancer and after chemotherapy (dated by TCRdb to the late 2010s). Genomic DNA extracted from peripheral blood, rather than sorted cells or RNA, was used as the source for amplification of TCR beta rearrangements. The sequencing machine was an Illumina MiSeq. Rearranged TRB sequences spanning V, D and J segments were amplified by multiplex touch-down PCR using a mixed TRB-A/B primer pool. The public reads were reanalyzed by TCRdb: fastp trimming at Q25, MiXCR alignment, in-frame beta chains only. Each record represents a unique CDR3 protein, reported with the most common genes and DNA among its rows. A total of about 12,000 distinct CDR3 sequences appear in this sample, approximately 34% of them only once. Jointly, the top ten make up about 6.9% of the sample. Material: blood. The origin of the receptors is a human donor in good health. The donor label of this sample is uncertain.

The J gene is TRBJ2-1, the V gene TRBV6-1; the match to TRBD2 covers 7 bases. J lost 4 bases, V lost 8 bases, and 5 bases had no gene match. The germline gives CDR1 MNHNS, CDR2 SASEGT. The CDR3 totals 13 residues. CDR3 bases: TGTGCCAGCCGACTAGCAAGGTACAATGAGCAGTTCTTC. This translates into CASRLARYNEQFF.

The CDR3 DNA reads as TGTGCCAGCAGTAAACAGGGGGCGGGAGAGACCCAGTACTTC. Encoded protein: CASSKQGAGETQYF. The rearrangement uses TRBV27 and TRBJ2-5; 9 nucleotides agree with TRBD1. Germline V gene data show CDR1 as MNHEY and CDR2 as SMNVEV (reference sequence). V gave up 5 bases and J gave up 4 bases; unmatched junction bases: 5. The CDR3 loop spans 14 amino acids.

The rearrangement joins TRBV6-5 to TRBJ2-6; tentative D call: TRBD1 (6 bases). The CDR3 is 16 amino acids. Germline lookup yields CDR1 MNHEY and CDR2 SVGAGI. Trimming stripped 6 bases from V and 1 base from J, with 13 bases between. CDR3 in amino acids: CASSPRTDSGANVLTF. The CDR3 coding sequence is TGTGCCAGCAGCCCTCGGACAGATTCTGGGGCCAACGTCCTGACTTTC.

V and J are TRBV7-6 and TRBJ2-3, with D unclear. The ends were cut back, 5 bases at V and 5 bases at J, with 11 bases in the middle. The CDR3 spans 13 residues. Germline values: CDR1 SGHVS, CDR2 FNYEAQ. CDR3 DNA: TGTGCCAGCAGCCTACGGACCAAAGATACGCAGTATTTT. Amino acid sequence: CASSLRTKDTQYF.

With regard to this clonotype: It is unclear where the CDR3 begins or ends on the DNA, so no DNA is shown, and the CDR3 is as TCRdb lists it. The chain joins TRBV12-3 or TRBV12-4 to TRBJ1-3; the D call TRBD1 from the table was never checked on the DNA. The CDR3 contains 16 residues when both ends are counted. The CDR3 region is CASSSSEGVPGNTIYF.

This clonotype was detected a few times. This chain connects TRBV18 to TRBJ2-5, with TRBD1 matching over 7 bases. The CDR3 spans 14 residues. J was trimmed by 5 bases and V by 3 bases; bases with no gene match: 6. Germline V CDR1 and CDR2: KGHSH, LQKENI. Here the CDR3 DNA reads TGTGCCAGCTCACCCCGGACAGGAGACGAGACCCAGTACTTC. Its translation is CASSPRTGDETQYF.

CDR3 nucleotides: TGTGCCAGCAGTTTAGTGCGGGGTAGTGGCTCCTACGAGCAGTACTTC. Amino acids: CASSLVRGSGSYEQYF. The chain couples TRBV12-3 or TRBV12-4 to TRBJ2-7, with TRBD2 as a possible D gene (6 bases). Trimming cost V 1 base and J 0 bases, with 13 bases left between them. The CDR3 has 16 amino acids.